This T cell receptor beta chain appears in the sequencing data of a study of vaccination effects on CD4 cells after COVID-19 (dated by TCRdb to between 2022 and 2023). Describing the broader study: Three convalescent patients were sampled early (day +14) and late (day +241, +227, +161 respectively) after vaccination. SARS-CoV-2 spike-specific CD4+ TCR repertoires were compared before and after mRNA vaccination in COVID-19 convalescent patients and in infection-naive vaccine recipients. Cultures from other donors in the study were sequenced with the Oncomine TCR Beta short-read assay on an Illumina iSeq 100. The full study included some 10 COVID-19 convalescent patients and several SARS-CoV-2-naive healthy vaccine recipients. Post-vaccine samples across the study were collected a median of 72 days after the second dose, with a range of 14 to 241.

The germline V gene supplies CDR1 SNHLY and CDR2 FYNNEI. From V the trimming removes 4 bases and from J it removes 5 bases, while the gene matches leave 4 bases of the junction unaccounted for. There are 14 amino acids in the CDR3, from cysteine to phenylalanine inclusive. The read is trimmed to its CDR3 DNA, 42 bases read in frame from base 1. Library construction relied on the immunoSEQ multiplex PCR assay. DNA from the CD4+ T cells that had been cultured and isolated underwent TCR beta CDR3 sequencing. The authors' analysis ran thus. Non-productive TCR sequences were discarded, and reads were trimmed to the CDR3 region, with only CDR3s of 7 or more amino acids retained. Antigen-specific clonotypes were identified with the MANAFEST web app by comparing expansion in peptide wells against reference cultures. To be called positive, a clone needed expansion at FDR<0.05 compared with the reference and with all other wells, an odds ratio greater than 5, and a frequency greater than 0.1% in two replicate wells. Cross-reactive clonotypes were defined as significantly expanded in SARS-CoV-2 spike wells and in at least one common cold coronavirus spike condition. Using the stringdist R package, CDR3 similarity was measured by Levenshtein distance, and unrooted trees were constructed with ape in R 3.6.1. Held by TCRdb, this immuneACCESS table contains in-frame sequences only and omits some clones. Under half of the omission traces to an unresolved V gene where checked; the cause of the rest is unknown. V and J calls plus clone size are reproduced from that table; the DNA served to infer D and trimming. A total of fewer than 15,000 clones appear in this sample, around 73% of them only once. Clones ranked in the top ten supply roughly a third of the sample.

Of note for this clone: Its antigen is not yet known. Base qualities were left out, and no much larger clone turns up one base away.

Beyond this particular receptor, the publication reports: For convalescent patients, new clones induced by the vaccine made up most of the post-vaccine spike-reactive repertoire, and these new clones were largely distinct from the clones induced by infection. The study was limited by a small number of convalescent patients, and early post-infection timepoints were lacking. Marked clonal contraction was observed in both infection-induced and vaccine-induced clones at late post-vaccination timepoints, consistent with waning T cell responses.

The ViraFEST assay stimulated PBMC with viral peptide pools and then used TCR sequencing to identify antigen-specific CD4+ T cell clonotypes by expansion. After around ten days of culture, CD4+ T cells were isolated with the EasySep CD4+ T cell isolation kit. PCR-confirmed SARS-CoV-2 infection had occurred in convalescent patients between March and December 2020, before the Alpha, Beta and Delta variants emerged in the United States. Each participant received two doses of an mRNA SARS-CoV-2 vaccine, either BNT162b2 or mRNA-1273. A few million PBMC per well were cultured in IMDM with about 5% human AB serum, about 9.4 IU/ml IL-2 and gentamicin, plus 10 ug/ml peptides. Half of the culture medium was replaced with fresh IL-2-containing medium on days 3 and 7. Unless otherwise noted, each peptide stimulation condition was cultured in triplicate wells. PBMC were separated from whole blood using Ficoll-Paque Plus gradient centrifugation and were then either cryopreserved at -140C or used fresh. The spike proteins of SARS-CoV-2 and of the common cold coronaviruses HCoV-NL63, HCoV-OC43 and HCoV-229E were spanned by overlapping peptide pools. The QIAamp micro DNA kit was used to extract genomic DNA from the cultured CD4+ T cells.

The source material was CD4+ T cells from PBMCs cultured with HCoV-NL63 spike peptides, sampled after COVID-19 vaccination. In light of the paper, this sample's cell subset or site label describes: HCoV-NL63 spike overlapping peptide pool stimulation. This clonotype originated in a human donor who had a prior SARS-CoV-2 infection. This receptor chain uses TRBV2 and TRBJ1-2, with TRBD1 matching 10 junction bases. The CDR3 region has the sequence CASSGPGQGYGYTF. DNA sequence: TGTGCCAGCAGTGGACCGGGACAGGGGTATGGCTACACCTTC.